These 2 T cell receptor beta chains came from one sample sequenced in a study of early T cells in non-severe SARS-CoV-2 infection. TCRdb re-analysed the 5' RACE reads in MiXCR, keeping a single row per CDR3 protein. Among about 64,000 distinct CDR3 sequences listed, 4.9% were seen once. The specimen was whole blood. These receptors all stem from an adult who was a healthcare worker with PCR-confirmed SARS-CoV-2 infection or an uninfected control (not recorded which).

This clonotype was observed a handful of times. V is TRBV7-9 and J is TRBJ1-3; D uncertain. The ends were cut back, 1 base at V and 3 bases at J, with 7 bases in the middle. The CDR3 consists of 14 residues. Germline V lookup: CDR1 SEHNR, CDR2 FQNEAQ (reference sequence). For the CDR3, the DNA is TGTGCCAGCAGCTTAGGCTTAAGTGGAAACACCATATATTTT. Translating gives CASSLGLSGNTIYF.

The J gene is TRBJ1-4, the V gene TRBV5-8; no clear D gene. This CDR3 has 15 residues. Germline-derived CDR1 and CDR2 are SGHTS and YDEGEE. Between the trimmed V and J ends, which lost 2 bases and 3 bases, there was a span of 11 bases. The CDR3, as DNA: TGTGCCAGCAGCTTTTACCGGGGTTCTAATGAAAAACTGTTTTTT. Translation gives CASSFYRGSNEKLFF.